This TCR beta chain comes out of a study of T-cell reconstitution after alpha-beta-depleted transplantation in children. As it was prepared, the TCRbeta library received unique molecular identifiers. TCRdb fed the PCR reads into MiXCR, producing one record per CDR3 protein. The table has fewer than 700,000 distinct CDR3 sequences, roughly 23% seen once. The CDR3 spans 14 residues. The V end was cut by 8 bases, the J end by 2 bases, with 14 bases between. Germline V lookup: CDR1 MNHNS, CDR2 SASEGT. The chain recombines TRBV6-1 with TRBJ2-3; weak D call: TRBD1 (6 bases). This TCR was recovered from a boy in the first two years of life who had a stem cell transplant for acute myeloid leukemia, so the T cells may come from the graft donor. The material sequenced was PBMCs, mostly from graft donor cells, taken 360 days after TCRalphabeta/CD19-depleted stem cell transplant. CDR3 bases: TGTGCCAGCCGGCGGACAGAAAACACAGATACGCAGTATTTT. Its protein product is CASRRTENTDTQYF.